The sequence of this T cell receptor beta chain was determined in a study of T cell repertoires and leukemia-associated antigens. From the 5' RACE reads, TCRdb called clonotypes with MiXCR, one entry per CDR3 protein. The table includes roughly 10,000 distinct CDR3 sequences, about 45% detected once. On this clonotype itself: Its antigen is unidentified. A much larger clone sits a single nucleotide away, making a read error possible.

The CDR3 totals 13 residues. Germline CDR1 SGHNT, CDR2 YYREEE (reference sequence). Source material: CD3+ T cells sorted from blood and cultured. This TCR derives from a female donor in good health. The V gene is TRBV5-4, the J gene TRBJ2-1; 10 nucleotides line up with TRBD2. In DNA form, the CDR3 reads TGTGCCGGCAGCTGGACTAGCGGCAATGAGCAGTTCTTC. This sequence encodes CAGSWTSGNEQFF.